Listed below are T cell receptor beta chains from one sample, sequenced in a study of blood T cells in healthy people across ages. TCRdb used MiXCR to reprocess the 5' RACE reads, holding one entry per CDR3 protein. The sample gives 1.5 million to 2 million distinct CDR3 sequences, around 36% of which show up once; over 9% is in the top ten. The source material was blood. Receptors originate from a woman in her twenties or thirties in good health. Both conserved end residues are part of each CDR3. Fields, in order: J gene, V gene, D gene, clone size, CDR3 DNA, CDR3 protein. The D gene is left open where the match is weak. Clone sizes are given selectively: once, few, many, or a class where the clone is expanded.

j_gene: TRBJ2-5
v_gene: TRBV7-9
d_gene: -
abundance: -
CDR3nt: TGTGCCAGCAGCTCCCAGATAGGGTCAAAGACCCAGTACTTC
CDR3aa: CASSSQIGSKTQYF

j_gene: TRBJ2-7
v_gene: TRBV20-1
d_gene: -
abundance: -
CDR3nt: TGCAGTGCTGAGGACGAAACCTCCTACGAGCAGTACTTC
CDR3aa: CSAEDETSYEQYF

j_gene: TRBJ2-5
v_gene: TRBV7-7
d_gene: -
abundance: -
CDR3nt: TGTGCCAGCAGCTCGGATACTAGTACCTCAGAGACCCAGTACTTC
CDR3aa: CASSSDTSTSETQYF

j_gene: TRBJ1-1
v_gene: TRBV6-1
d_gene: -
abundance: -
CDR3nt: TGTGCCAGCACCGTAGACCCACAGGGCTCTGAAGCTTTCTTT
CDR3aa: CASTVDPQGSEAFF

j_gene: TRBJ2-2
v_gene: TRBV12-3/TRBV12-4
d_gene: -
abundance: -
CDR3nt: TGTGCCAGCAGGGCCAGGGAGAACACCGGGGAGCTGTTTTTT
CDR3aa: CASRARENTGELFF

j_gene: TRBJ1-1
v_gene: TRBV5-6
d_gene: -
abundance: -
CDR3nt: TGTGCCAGCAGCTCTCGGCGGGGAGGCTTGAACACTGAAGCTTTCTTT
CDR3aa: CASSSRRGGLNTEAFF

j_gene: TRBJ2-5
v_gene: TRBV5-5
d_gene: -
abundance: -
CDR3nt: TGTGCCAGCACCTTAAGGGGGGATAGAACCCAAGAGACCCAGTACTTC
CDR3aa: CASTLRGDRTQETQYF

j_gene: TRBJ2-5
v_gene: TRBV5-1
d_gene: TRBD2
abundance: -
CDR3nt: TGCGCCAGCAGCTTGGAGGGTAGCGGGGGGCCTCAAGAGACCCAGTACTTC
CDR3aa: CASSLEGSGGPQETQYF

j_gene: TRBJ2-1
v_gene: TRBV2
d_gene: TRBD2
abundance: -
CDR3nt: TGTGCCAGCAGTGGGCTACTAGCGGGAGACTATGAGCAGTTCTTC
CDR3aa: CASSGLLAGDYEQFF

j_gene: TRBJ2-5
v_gene: TRBV7-3
d_gene: TRBD2
abundance: -
CDR3nt: TGTGCCATTCTACCGGAACTAGCGGGAGGAGAGCAGTACTTC
CDR3aa: CAILPELAGGEQYF

j_gene: TRBJ2-1
v_gene: TRBV9
d_gene: -
abundance: -
CDR3nt: TGTGCCAGCAACCCGTCCGGGCGGGGAATCTACAATGAGCAGTTCTTC
CDR3aa: CASNPSGRGIYNEQFF

j_gene: TRBJ2-3
v_gene: TRBV20-1
d_gene: TRBD2
abundance: -
CDR3nt: TGCAGTGCTAGATGGGCTAGCGGTTCCACAGATGCGCAGTATTTT
CDR3aa: CSARWASGSTDAQYF

j_gene: TRBJ2-7
v_gene: TRBV16
d_gene: TRBD1
abundance: -
CDR3nt: TGTGCCAGCAGCCAATCCTCGGACAGGGGTATATACGAGCAGTACTTC
CDR3aa: CASSQSSDRGIYEQYF

j_gene: TRBJ2-5
v_gene: TRBV5-1
d_gene: -
abundance: -
CDR3nt: TGCGCCAGCAGCTTGGCCTTGGGGCAGGACGCAGAGACCCAGTACTTC
CDR3aa: CASSLALGQDAETQYF

j_gene: TRBJ2-7
v_gene: TRBV28
d_gene: -
abundance: -
CDR3nt: TGTGCCAGCAGTCCGTATCGAGGGGGCTCCTACGAGCAGTACTTC
CDR3aa: CASSPYRGGSYEQYF

j_gene: TRBJ2-3
v_gene: TRBV20-1
d_gene: TRBD2
abundance: few
CDR3nt: TGCAGTGCTTTAGCGGGGCTCACAGATACGCAGTATTTT
CDR3aa: CSALAGLTDTQYF

j_gene: TRBJ2-7
v_gene: TRBV27
d_gene: TRBD1
abundance: -
CDR3nt: TGTGCCAGCAGACCCGTCAGGGGACAGACCTACGAGCAGTACTTC
CDR3aa: CASRPVRGQTYEQYF

j_gene: TRBJ1-2
v_gene: TRBV27
d_gene: -
abundance: -
CDR3nt: TGTGCCAGCAGTTTATCCATTCCGGGACAAAACTATGGCTACACCTTC
CDR3aa: CASSLSIPGQNYGYTF

j_gene: TRBJ1-2
v_gene: TRBV7-2
d_gene: -
abundance: once
CDR3nt: TGTGCCAGCACTGTGGGGGCCGCCCTCGGCTACACCTTC
CDR3aa: CASTVGAALGYTF

j_gene: TRBJ2-2
v_gene: TRBV4-2
d_gene: -
abundance: -
CDR3nt: TGTGCCAGCAGCCAAGTCGATCGCGGGCGGGTTATCACCCGGGCCGGGGAGCTGTTTTTT
CDR3aa: CASSQVDRGRVITRAGELFF

j_gene: TRBJ2-7
v_gene: TRBV20-1
d_gene: TRBD2
abundance: many
CDR3nt: TGCAGTGCTGTCTTTACCCAGCGGGGAGGTAGCGAGCAGTACTTC
CDR3aa: CSAVFTQRGGSEQYF

j_gene: TRBJ2-6
v_gene: TRBV9
d_gene: TRBD2
abundance: -
CDR3nt: TGTGCCAGCTCGCGTAGCGGGGGGTTCATCTCTGGGGCCAACGTCCTGACTTTC
CDR3aa: CASSRSGGFISGANVLTF

j_gene: TRBJ1-3
v_gene: TRBV6-2/TRBV6-3
d_gene: -
abundance: few
CDR3nt: TGTGCCAGCACCGAAGGGGGGACTGGAAACACCATATATTTT
CDR3aa: CASTEGGTGNTIYF

j_gene: TRBJ2-1
v_gene: TRBV4-1
d_gene: TRBD2
abundance: few
CDR3nt: TGCGCCAGCAGCCAAGAAGCCGGGACTAGCTACAATGAGCAGTTCTTC
CDR3aa: CASSQEAGTSYNEQFF

j_gene: TRBJ2-1
v_gene: TRBV6-5
d_gene: -
abundance: -
CDR3nt: TGTGCCAGCAGTTACTCGCAGGCGAGCTCCTACAATGAGCAGTTCTTC
CDR3aa: CASSYSQASSYNEQFF

j_gene: TRBJ2-5
v_gene: TRBV7-9
d_gene: TRBD2
abundance: -
CDR3nt: TGTGCCAGCAGCGTGGAACTAGCGGGAGTGGAGACCCAGTACTTC
CDR3aa: CASSVELAGVETQYF

j_gene: TRBJ1-1
v_gene: TRBV12-3/TRBV12-4
d_gene: TRBD1
abundance: many
CDR3nt: TGTGCCAGCAGTCGGACAGGGGGCACTGAAGCTTTCTTT
CDR3aa: CASSRTGGTEAFF

j_gene: TRBJ2-3
v_gene: TRBV4-2
d_gene: -
abundance: once
CDR3nt: TGTGCCAGCAGCCACAGCGGAACTAGCACAGATACGCAGTATTTT
CDR3aa: CASSHSGTSTDTQYF

j_gene: TRBJ1-4
v_gene: TRBV4-1
d_gene: -
abundance: -
CDR3nt: TGCGCCAGCAGCCAAGCCCCCCGGGTAGGGCAGTTTTTT
CDR3aa: CASSQAPRVGQFF

j_gene: TRBJ2-7
v_gene: TRBV5-1
d_gene: TRBD1
abundance: few
CDR3nt: TGCGCCAGCAGCCTAACGACAGGGGGGACCGGCTACGAGCAGTACTTC
CDR3aa: CASSLTTGGTGYEQYF

j_gene: TRBJ1-5
v_gene: TRBV7-9
d_gene: -
abundance: -
CDR3nt: TGTGCCAGCAGCGGGCCCCGCAATCAGCCCCAGCATTTT
CDR3aa: CASSGPRNQPQHF

j_gene: TRBJ1-1
v_gene: TRBV4-1
d_gene: -
abundance: -
CDR3nt: TGCGCCAGCAGCCAAGGTTTGGAGGACGAAGCTTTCTTT
CDR3aa: CASSQGLEDEAFF

j_gene: TRBJ2-7
v_gene: TRBV6-1
d_gene: -
abundance: -
CDR3nt: TGTGCCAGCAGTGAAGCTTATGGTAGTAGGTACGAGCAGTACTTC
CDR3aa: CASSEAYGSRYEQYF

j_gene: TRBJ1-5
v_gene: TRBV10-2
d_gene: -
abundance: -
CDR3nt: TGCGCCAGCAGTGAATCAGGGAGTATGCAGCCCCAGCATTTT
CDR3aa: CASSESGSMQPQHF

j_gene: TRBJ1-5
v_gene: TRBV6-1
d_gene: -
abundance: -
CDR3nt: TGTACCAGCAGTGAGCGGAAAGACGAGACGTATAGCAATCAGCCCCAGCATTTT
CDR3aa: CTSSERKDETYSNQPQHF

j_gene: TRBJ2-1
v_gene: TRBV24-1
d_gene: -
abundance: few
CDR3nt: TGTGCCACCAGTGACCTAGACAGCCACGGGCAGTTCTTC
CDR3aa: CATSDLDSHGQFF

j_gene: TRBJ2-1
v_gene: TRBV7-9
d_gene: -
abundance: -
CDR3nt: TGTGCCAGCAGCTCCTTAGGGAGAGTATCCTACAATGAGCAGTTCTTC
CDR3aa: CASSSLGRVSYNEQFF